The TCR beta chain under discussion was sequenced for a study of identical twins. This clonotype was picked up many times. Its antigen is unidentified. Through template switching, a universal primer site was introduced, and the cDNA contained unique molecular identifiers. TCRdb reanalysed the 5' RACE reads using MiXCR and keeps one entry per CDR3 protein. The sample lists 690,000 or so distinct CDR3 sequences, roughly 6% occurring once. CDR3 length: 14 amino acids. The germline V gene has CDR1 SEHNR and CDR2 FQNEAQ (reference sequence). Trimming took 1 base from V and 4 from J, leaving 10 bases between them. General study points: Clonotypes of the beta chain that were abundant in cord blood carried fewer insertions (memory repertoires showed none). Without tracking the same donors, conclusions rested on cross-sectional statistical analysis. Alpha sequences out of frame and shared by twins had excess low generation probability.

Sequencing was performed on naive T cells sorted from blood. The TCR was taken from a man aged 18 to 29 in good health. The rearrangement joins TRBV7-9 to TRBJ1-2; D unclear. CDR3 sequence: CASSLEAASYGYTF. Here the CDR3 DNA reads TGTGCCAGCAGCTTAGAGGCTGCGTCCTATGGCTACACCTTC.